The 15 T cell receptor beta chains given below trace back to one sample, sequenced in a study of Graves' ophthalmopathy and Graves' hyperthyroidism (dated by TCRdb to between 2017 and 2018). The sequencing machine was an Illumina HiSeq 2000. TCR beta CDR3 regions were amplified from RNA transcripts for repertoire sequencing. The first round was an RT-PCR using HTBI primers with the Qiagen OneStep RT-PCR kit, and this first round was followed by a second-round multiplex PCR, then size selection and purification. In TCRdb, the public reads were trimmed at Q25 with fastp and aligned with MiXCR, with productive beta chains retained. Entries that share a CDR3 protein sequence are merged under the most common genes and DNA. The sample profile shows about 550,000 distinct CDR3 sequences; 35% to 45% of them were found once. The ten largest clones capture 4% to 5% of the sample. Sequenced sample: peripheral blood or thyroid tissue (not recorded which). All receptors derive from an adult man with Graves' hyperthyroidism.

Remarks on this clonotype: A much larger clone differs by one base, so this may be a read error. The CDR3 does not close with the conserved phenylalanine or tryptophan, likely indicating a read error. The rearrangement uses TRBV5-1 and TRBJ2-7, with 13 bases fitting TRBD2. Trimming cost V 0 bases and J 5 bases; bases outside gene matches: 8. CDR3 length equals 17 residues. CDR1 is SGHRS, CDR2 YFSETQ, per germline. The DNA of the CDR3 is TGCGCCAGCAGCTTGGAACTAGCGGGAGGGCCACGCCACGAGCAGTACCTC. Protein: CASSLELAGGPRHEQYL.

In this sample, this clonotype turned up once. The chain employs TRBV12-3 or TRBV12-4 and TRBJ1-1; the D is unclear. The V and J ends lost 10 bases and 6 bases respectively, with 12 bases between them. This CDR3 has 11 amino acids. The CDR3 reads CATGRYPEAFF. For the CDR3, the DNA is TGTGCCACCGGACGGTATCCTGAAGCTTTCTTT.

For this clonotype: An end of the junction does not agree with germline; a read error may underlie this. CDR3 amino acids: CASTRGQSTNNEQFF. The DNA for the CDR3 is TGCGCCAGCACGAGGGGGCAATCTACCAACAATGAGCAGTTCTTC. This rearrangement joins TRBV2 to TRBJ2-1, with TRBD1 matching 7 bases. From germline, CDR1 is SNHLY and CDR2 FYNNEI. CDR3 size: 15 residues.

This rearrangement joins TRBV7-9 to TRBJ2-1, with a tentative D call TRBD2 (5 bases). The CDR3 consists of 14 residues. The ends were cut back, 6 bases at V and 6 bases at J, with 15 bases in the middle. CDR1 is SEHNR, CDR2 FQNEAQ, per germline (reference sequence). The CDR3 here is CASRNSLAGNEQFF. CDR3 sequence (DNA): TGTGCCAGCAGAAACTCTCTAGCCGGCAATGAGCAGTTCTTC.

V usage is TRBV6-1 and J usage is TRBJ1-1; D is uncertain. Germline CDR1 is MNHNS and CDR2 is SASEGT. The germline V and J ends were trimmed by 3 bases and 1 base, with 12 bases remaining between them. This CDR3 comprises 15 residues. The CDR3: CASSDTGVTNTEAFF. CDR3 DNA: TGTGCCAGCAGTGACACTGGGGTTACGAACACTGAAGCTTTCTTT.

This clonotype was seen more than once but under ten times. The V and J genes are TRBV29-1 and TRBJ1-2; TRBD1 matches at 9 bases. There are 12 residues in the CDR3. Germline-derived CDR1 and CDR2 are SQVTM and ANQGSEA. The ends lost 8 bases at V and 4 bases at J; junction bases unmatched: 5. Here the CDR3 reads CSLMGQGYGYTF. For the CDR3, the DNA is TGCAGCTTAATGGGACAGGGCTATGGCTACACCTTC. The variable domain in full, completed from reference TRBV29-1 and TRBJ1-2, reads SAVISQKPSRDICQRGTSLTIQCQVDSQVTMMFWYRQQPGQSLTLIATANQGSEATYESGFVIDKFPISRPNLTFSTLTVSNMSPEDSSIYLCSLMGQGYGYTFGSGTRLTVV.

The CDR3 region has the DNA TGTGCCAGCAGCCTAGGAGTTAGCTGGGAAGAGACCCAGCATTTT. It translates to CASSLGVSWEETQHF. This chain joins TRBV7-6 and TRBJ1-5; D is undetermined. The CDR3 extends over 15 amino acids. With 5 bases removed from V and 11 bases from J, the gap between germline ends came to 22 bases. Germline loops: CDR1 SGHVS, CDR2 FNYEAQ.

This clonotype was observed many times. This sequence joins TRBV19 and TRBJ1-2; unclear D gene. The CDR3 length is 14 residues. With 2 bases removed from V and 3 bases from J, the gap between germline ends came to 10 bases. CDR1 and CDR2 from the germline V gene are LNHDA and SQIVND (reference sequence). The CDR3 sequence is CASSISSVYYGYTF. In DNA, the CDR3 is TGTGCCAGTAGTATATCGAGCGTTTACTATGGCTACACCTTC. The variable domain in full, with the rest retrieved from reference TRBV19 and TRBJ1-2, is DGGITQSPKYLFRKEGQNVTLSCEQNLNHDAMYWYRQDPGQGLRLIYYSQIVNDFQKGDIAEGYSVSREKKESFPLTVTSAQKNPTAFYLCASSISSVYYGYTFGSGTRLTVV.

In its sample, this clonotype was seen many times. The V and J genes are TRBV2 and TRBJ2-5; tentatively, D is TRBD1 or TRBD2 (6 bases each). This CDR3 spans 14 amino acids. V lost 4 bases, J lost 0 bases, and 9 bases lay in between. The germline gives CDR1 SNHLY, CDR2 FYNNEI. CDR3: CASSGGTYQETQYF. In DNA, the CDR3 is TGTGCCAGCAGTGGCGGGACATACCAAGAGACCCAGTACTTC.

Notes on this clonotype: A clone one base away is much larger, so this may be a read error. The chain uses TRBV19 and TRBJ1-5; D may be TRBD1 (5 bases). Germline V CDR1 and CDR2: LNHDA, SQIVND (reference sequence). CDR3 length equals 15 residues. The CDR3 DNA reads as TGTGCCAGTAGTATCCGGCAGGGAAGCAGTCAGCCCCAGCATTTT. It is translated as CASSIRQGSSQPQHF.

This clonotype was seen repeatedly, ten times or more. The genes are TRBV29-1 and TRBJ1-1; D perhaps matches TRBD1 (5 bases). The V end was cut by 6 bases, the J end by 5 bases, with 22 bases between. The CDR3 totals 15 residues. Per germline, CDR1 SQVTM and CDR2 ANQGSEA. DNA for the CDR3: TGCAGCGTCGGTGAGGTGGGGACGGCAAGGACTGAAGCTTTCTTT. Translated, it gives CSVGEVGTARTEAFF.

This clonotype has just a few counts. The gene calls are TRBV5-1 and TRBJ2-5; D perhaps matches TRBD1 (6 bases). V shed 2 bases and J shed 2 bases, with 16 bases lying between them. Germline values: CDR1 SGHRS, CDR2 YFSETQ. The CDR3 loop spans 16 amino acids. CDR3 sequence reads: CASSLGLNRVQETQYF. As DNA, the CDR3 is TGCGCCAGCAGCTTAGGACTTAACAGGGTTCAAGAGACCCAGTACTTC.

J is TRBJ1-2 and V is TRBV5-4; D uncertain. Trimming took 0 bases from V and 6 from J, leaving 15 bases between them. The CDR3 sequence is 15 residues long. Germline V lookup: CDR1 SGHNT, CDR2 YYREEE (reference sequence). The CDR3 DNA is TGTGCCAGCAGCTTGGGAGAGGGTAAAATCAATGGCTACACCTTC. Its translation: CASSLGEGKINGYTF.

This clonotype was observed at least ten times. This chain uses TRBV11-2 with TRBJ2-2; D not resolved. The germline V gene encodes CDR1 SGHAT and CDR2 FQNNGV. This CDR3 spans 12 amino acids. Trimming took 0 bases from V and 7 from J, leaving 3 bases between them. CDR3: CASSLDVGELFF. CDR3 sequence (DNA): TGTGCCAGCAGCTTAGATGTCGGGGAGCTGTTTTTT. Combining the CDR3 with reference TRBV11-2 and TRBJ2-2 gives the whole variable domain EAGVAQSPRYKIIEKRQSVAFWCNPISGHATLYWYQQILGQGPKLLIQFQNNGVVDDSQLPKDRFSAERLKGVDSTLKIQPAKLEDSAVYLCASSLDVGELFFGEGSRLTVL.

This clonotype was counted at least ten times. This chain connects TRBV10-3 to TRBJ2-7; TRBD2 matches 10 bases. The CDR3 is 15 residues long. Germline V lookup: CDR1 ENHRY, CDR2 SYGVKD. Losses at the gene ends were 3 bases for V and 5 bases for J; bases not matched to a gene: 7. CDR3 region: CAISEKRGGGHEQYF. The DNA of the CDR3 is TGTGCCATCAGTGAAAAGCGGGGGGGCGGTCACGAGCAGTACTTC.